This paragraph reports one T cell receptor beta chain. This sample is part of a study of cytomegalovirus exposure and HLA in healthy donors. It was with 60 Vbeta and 13 Jbeta primers that the PCR ran. The data were produced by immunoSEQ multiplex PCR, yet TCRdb's version contains in-frame clones alone and is incomplete. The profile shows over 150,000 clones, 80% of them singletons. The CDR3 consists of 16 residues. Trimming took off 0 bases at V and 0 bases at J, with 9 bases between the two ends. CDR1 and CDR2 (germline): SGHTA, FQGTGA. The source is a man aged 30-40 years in good health and CMV-seronegative. The chain combines TRBV7-3 with TRBJ2-1; a possible D gene is TRBD2 (6 bases). The sequencing sample was made of PBMCs. CDR3: CASSLTGLSSYNEQFF. The CDR3 coding sequence is TGTGCCAGCAGCTTAACTGGACTAAGCTCCTACAATGAGCAGTTCTTC. Combining the CDR3 with reference TRBV7-3 and TRBJ2-1 gives the whole variable domain GAGVSQTPSNKVTEKGKYVELRCDPISGHTALYWYRQSLGQGPEFLIYFQGTGAADDSGLPNDRFFAVRPEGSVSTLKIQRTERGDSAVYLCASSLTGLSSYNEQFFGPGTRLTVL.